This is a list of T cell receptor beta chains from one sample in a study of CD4 and CD8 cells across lung adenocarcinoma regions. Each CDR3 protein gets one entry after TCRdb re-called the PCR reads with MiXCR. The sample has tens of thousands of distinct CDR3 sequences, approximately 49% seen once; the top ten hold roughly 29%. Sequencing was done on a sample of CD8+ T cells from the center of a lung tumor. The receptors originated from a female donor with lung adenocarcinoma. The CD4 and CD8 labels of this study may be unreliable. CDR3s include the opening cysteine and the closing phenylalanine or tryptophan. The order of the fields is clone size, D gene, V gene, J gene, CDR3 protein, CDR3 DNA. The D gene is left open where the match is weak. Clone size, where shown, is once, few, many, or a class for clones that have expanded.

>NA|TRBD1|TRBV10-1|TRBJ2-1
CASSDAGGNEQFF
TGCGCCAGCAGTGACGCAGGGGGCAATGAGCAGTTCTTC
>few|TRBD2|TRBV12-3/TRBV12-4|TRBJ2-2
CASNSVPGLAGVGAGELFF
TGTGCCAGCAATTCCGTACCGGGACTAGCGGGAGTAGGAGCCGGGGAGCTGTTTTTT
>NA|TRBD2|TRBV6-5|TRBJ2-3
CASSYAPGLGRTKDTQYF
TGTGCCAGCAGTTACGCTCCGGGACTAGGGCGAACTAAAGATACGCAGTATTTT
>many|NA|TRBV5-4|TRBJ2-4
CASSLGHLAKNIQYF
TGTGCCAGCAGCTTGGGACATCTAGCCAAAAACATTCAGTACTTC
>NA|TRBD2|TRBV27|TRBJ2-4
CGSGGLVENIQYF
TGTGGCAGCGGGGGGCTTGTAGAAAACATTCAGTACTTC
>NA|NA|TRBV12-3/TRBV12-4|TRBJ2-1
CASSFGTAGNEQFF
TGTGCCAGCAGTTTTGGAACAGCGGGCAATGAGCAGTTCTTC
>once|NA|TRBV27|TRBJ2-5
CARRHRVRLPETQYF
TGTGCCAGGAGGCACCGGGTCCGACTCCCAGAGACCCAGTACTTC
>NA|NA|TRBV7-3|TRBJ2-6
CASSPRPHGANVQSF
TGTGCCAGCAGCCCCCGGCCTCACGGGGCCAACGTCCAGTCCTTC
>medium-sized|NA|TRBV14|TRBJ2-1
CASSLGVWSEQFF
TGTGCCAGCAGCCTGGGGGTGTGGAGTGAGCAGTTCTTC
>many|TRBD2|TRBV25-1|TRBJ2-1
CASSEPGGDEQFF
TGTGCCAGCAGTGAACCGGGAGGGGATGAGCAGTTCTTC
>many|NA|TRBV11-3|TRBJ2-3
CASSLGDTQYF
TGTGCCAGCAGCCTGGGAGATACGCAGTATTTT
>NA|NA|TRBV6-1|TRBJ2-1
CASSHGGPYNEQFF
TGTGCCAGCAGCCACGGGGGTCCCTACAATGAGCAGTTCTTC
>NA|NA|TRBV10-1|TRBJ2-3
CAGSGVGAPDTQYF
TGCGCCGGCAGTGGAGTCGGGGCCCCAGATACGCAGTACTTT
>medium-sized|NA|TRBV27|TRBJ1-1
CASSQSNSHTEAFF
TGTGCCAGCAGTCAATCAAACTCACACACTGAAGCTTTCTTT
>NA|NA|TRBV27|TRBJ2-5
CAGGHGGGVQDTQYF
TGTGCCGGGGGGCACGGGGGCGGAGTCCAAGATACCCAGTACTTC
>NA|TRBD1|TRBV20-1|TRBJ2-1
CSARDLRGPNSYNEQFF
TGCAGTGCTAGAGACCTCAGGGGGCCGAATTCCTACAATGAGCAGTTCTTC
>NA|TRBD2|TRBV10-2|TRBJ2-4
CASSDPQRGAKNIQYF
TGCGCCAGCAGTGATCCACAGCGGGGGGCGAAAAACATTCAGTACTTC
>NA|NA|TRBV6-1|TRBJ2-3
CGGALGGRDTDTQYF
TGTGGCGGGGCCCTAGGGGGACGTGACACAGATACGCAGTATTTC
>NA|TRBD2|TRBV4-2|TRBJ2-7
CASSQDPQGGNYEQYF
TGTGCCAGCAGCCAAGACCCCCAGGGAGGGAACTACGAGCAGTACTTC
>NA|NA|TRBV7-2|TRBJ2-1
CASSLVSPPYNEQFF
TGTGCCAGCAGCTTAGTGTCCCCCCCCTACAATGAGCAGTTCTTC
>many|NA|TRBV24-1|TRBJ2-1
CATSDPYQETQFF
TGTGCCACCAGTGATCCGTACCAAGAGACCCAGTTCTTC
>few|NA|TRBV11-1|TRBJ2-1
CASSSSASYNEQFF
TGTGCCAGCAGCTCTTCGGCGTCCTACAATGAGCAGTTCTTC
>NA|TRBD1|TRBV6-1|TRBJ2-5
CASSKGDSQKTQYF
TGTGCCAGCAGTAAGGGGGACAGCCAAAAGACCCAGTACTTC
>NA|TRBD2|TRBV5-1|TRBJ2-2
CASSRGTSGRNTGELFF
TGCGCCAGCAGCAGAGGGACTAGCGGGAGGAACACCGGGGAGCTGTTTTTT
>NA|TRBD2|TRBV7-2|TRBJ2-7
CASSLAGGASYEQYF
TGTGCCAGCAGCCTAGCGGGAGGCGCTTCCTACGAGCAGTACTTC
>NA|TRBD2|TRBV27|TRBJ2-3
CASRDRGGGATDTQYF
TGTGCCAGCAGGGACCGGGGGGGAGGGGCGACAGATACGCAGTACTTT
>few|TRBD2|TRBV29-1|TRBJ2-5
CSVERPSGIRETQYF
TGCAGCGTTGAAAGACCTAGCGGGATCAGGGAGACCCAGTACTTC
>NA|NA|TRBV27|TRBJ2-4
CGRVSGLRAKNIQYF
TGTGGCCGCGTCTCGGGGCTGAGAGCCAAAAACATTCAGTACTTC
>NA|TRBD2|TRBV27|TRBJ2-5
CASSPYGGGETQYF
TGTGCCAGCAGCCCCTATGGCGGGGGGGAGACCCAGTACTTC
>NA|NA|TRBV27|TRBJ2-4
CASTGGRRAKDTQYF
TGTGCCAGCACCGGGGGGCGGAGAGCCAAAGATACTCAGTACTTC
>few|NA|TRBV3-1|TRBJ2-1
CASSPGYNEQFF
TGTGCCAGCAGCCCCGGATACAATGAGCAGTTCTTC
>NA|NA|TRBV27|TRBJ2-3
CASSSGWAGGGGRGTETQYF
TGTGCCAGCAGTTCAGGTTGGGCGGGTGGGGGGGGCCGTGGCACAGAGACGCAGTACTTT
>once|NA|TRBV27|TRBJ2-4
CASRPRLGPTDTQYF
TGTGCCAGCAGGCCGCGGCTAGGACCCACAGACACGCAGTATTTC
>NA|TRBD2|TRBV6-5|TRBJ2-7
CASSYYQTSTNTQYF
TGTGCCAGCAGTTATTACCAGACTAGCACAAACACGCAGTACTTC
>once|NA|TRBV7-2|TRBJ2-5
CASSLVGTSGRETQYF
TGTGCCAGCAGCTTAGTTGGGACTTCGGGGCGAGAGACCCAGTACTTC
>NA|NA|TRBV14|TRBJ1-3
CASSQARNTIYF
TGTGCCAGCAGCCAAGCCAGGAACACCATATATTTT
>NA|TRBD2|TRBV20-1|TRBJ2-1
CSASLSGRTYEQFF
TGCAGTGCTAGCCTTAGCGGGAGGACCTATGAGCAGTTCTTC
>many|NA|TRBV11-2|TRBJ2-4
CASSPHWGGGKNIQYF
TGTGCCAGCAGCCCCCATTGGGGAGGTGGCAAAAACATTCAGTACTTC
>NA|NA|TRBV27|TRBJ2-7
CAGSWGGGPDTQYF
TGTGCCGGCAGCTGGGGCGGAGGTCCAGATACGCAGTACTTC
>NA|NA|TRBV27|TRBJ2-7
CASSSLTDMQYF
TGTGCCAGCAGTTCCCTCACAGATATGCAGTACTTC
>NA|TRBD2|TRBV3-1|TRBJ2-1
CASSQGASGASTLFF
TGTGCCAGCAGCCAGGGGGCTAGCGGGGCGAGTACTCTGTTCTTC
>NA|NA|TRBV10-1|TRBJ2-1
CASIIRTIYNEQFF
TGCGCCAGCATCATCCGGACAATTTACAATGAGCAGTTCTTC
>NA|NA|TRBV6-5|TRBJ2-5
CASSLYGTPKTQYF
TGTGCCAGCAGTTTATACGGGACCCCGAAGACCCAGTACTTC
>once|NA|TRBV3-1|TRBJ1-1
CASSPPGQGAFF
TGTGCCAGCAGCCCCCCCGGGCAGGGTGCTTTCTTT
>many|NA|TRBV10-2|TRBJ1-6
CASSVEGGSYNSPLHF
TGCGCCAGCAGTGTGGAGGGGGGCTCCTATAATTCACCCCTCCACTTT
>NA|NA|TRBV10-3|TRBJ2-5
CAGLGPGDEEIQYF
TGTGCGGGCCTGGGGCCGGGTGACGAAGAGATTCAGTACTTC
>NA|TRBD2|TRBV6-5|TRBJ2-3
CASSYSIAGGPTDTQYF
TGTGCCAGCAGTTACTCGATAGCGGGAGGGCCAACAGATACGCAGTATTTT
>many|NA|TRBV7-2|TRBJ1-1
CASSLRGFEAVEAFF
TGTGCCAGCAGCTTAAGAGGGTTTGAGGCAGTTGAAGCTTTCTTT
>many|TRBD2|TRBV2|TRBJ2-3
CASMRTSGSTDTQYF
TGTGCCAGCATGAGGACTAGCGGAAGCACAGATACGCAGTATTTT
>NA|NA|TRBV6-5|TRBJ2-3
CASSYSGGTEGGNTDAQFF
TGTGCCAGCAGTTACTCGGGGGGCACCGAGGGTGGGAACACCGATGCGCAGTTTTTT
>NA|TRBD2|TRBV19|TRBJ2-3
CASSLGLAGLGTDTQYF
TGTGCCAGCTCATTGGGACTAGCGGGATTGGGCACAGATACGCAGTATTTT
>NA|TRBD2|TRBV27|TRBJ2-5
CAGAGGGRSADTQYF
TGTGCCGGGGCGGGCGGGGGGCGATCCGCAGATACCCAGTATTTC
>few|TRBD2|TRBV5-1|TRBJ2-1
CASRGEGLAARVVDEQFF
TGCGCCAGCAGGGGTGAGGGACTAGCGGCCCGAGTCGTCGATGAGCAGTTCTTC
>few|NA|TRBV10-2|TRBJ2-1
CASSAQSSYNEQFF
TGCGCCAGCAGTGCCCAAAGCTCCTACAATGAGCAGTTCTTC
>medium-sized|NA|TRBV7-7|TRBJ2-1
CASSLGSSSEQFF
TGTGCCAGCAGCTTAGGGTCTAGCAGTGAGCAGTTCTTC